Presented here are 17 T cell receptor beta chains from one specimen sequenced in a study of cytomegalovirus exposure and HLA in healthy donors. Produced via immunoSEQ multiplex PCR; TCRdb's table is partial and in-frame only. Of 120,000 or so clones listed, roughly 86% are singletons. The specimen was PBMCs. The source of these receptors is a young man in good health and CMV-seronegative.

The rearrangement links TRBV6-1 to TRBJ2-3; TRBD1 might be the D (5 bases). There are 13 residues in the CDR3. Germline assignment: CDR1 MNHNS and CDR2 SASEGT. Trimming took off 5 bases at V and 3 bases at J, with 9 bases between the two ends. CDR3 sequence reads: CASSNRFTDTQYF. CDR3 nucleotide sequence: TGTGCCAGCAGTAACAGGTTTACAGATACGCAGTATTTT.

V is TRBV7-2 and J is TRBJ2-2; D remains unclear. CDR3 length equals 17 residues. Trimming cost V 5 bases and J 1 base, with 17 bases left between them. Germline CDR1 SGHTA, CDR2 FQGNSA. In DNA form, the CDR3 reads TGTGCCAGCAGCGAGGAACTTTTTTTCCAGAACACCGGGGAGCTGTTTTTT. Protein product: CASSEELFFQNTGELFF.

CDR3 nucleotide sequence: TGCGCCAGCAGCTTGCGGGCTAGCGGGAGCGAGGTGGTAAACATTCAGTACTTC. Its translation is CASSLRASGSEVVNIQYF. The chain uses TRBV5-1 and TRBJ2-4; TRBD2 matches at 10 bases. Trimming cost V 1 base and J 6 bases; bases outside gene matches: 13. This CDR3 contains 18 residues. CDR1 and CDR2 (germline): SGHRS, YFSETQ.

The rearrangement uses TRBV27 and TRBJ2-3; 9 bases align to TRBD2. The CDR3 runs 21 residues. Trimming cost V 1 base and J 0 bases; bases outside gene matches: 17. The germline V gene has CDR1 MNHEY and CDR2 SMNVEV (reference sequence). This chain's CDR3 is CASSLFRTYRLAVNSTDTQYF. In DNA form, the CDR3 reads TGTGCCAGCAGTTTATTTCGGACGTACCGACTAGCGGTTAACAGCACAGATACGCAGTATTTT.

This chain connects TRBV2 to TRBJ1-4; 9 nucleotides line up with TRBD1. V trimming: 7 bases; J trimming: 7 bases; junction bases outside the gene matches: 10. The CDR3 loop spans 15 amino acids. Per the germline V gene, CDR1 is SNHLY and CDR2 is FYNNEI. Written as DNA, the CDR3 is TGTGCCAGCAAAAACACAGGGGGCAAATTTGAAAAACTGTTTTTT. Protein product: CASKNTGGKFEKLFF. The full variable domain, in which reference TRBV2 and TRBJ1-4 provide the parts outside the CDR3, is EPEVTQTPSHQVTQMGQEVILRCVPISNHLYFYWYRQILGQKVEFLVSFYNNEISEKSEIFDDQFSVERPDGSNFTLKIRSTKLEDSAMYFCASKNTGGKFEKLFFGSGTQLSVL.

CDR3 nucleotide sequence: TGTGCCAGCAGCTTAAGTTACGGGAGCTCCTACGAGCAGTACTTC. This translates into CASSLSYGSSYEQYF. V and J are TRBV11-2 and TRBJ2-7; a weak D match, TRBD2 (6 bases). The CDR3 has 15 residues. With 2 bases removed from V and 0 bases from J, the gap between germline ends came to 11 bases. Germline lookup yields CDR1 SGHAT and CDR2 FQNNGV. The full variable domain, rest sourced from reference TRBV11-2 and TRBJ2-7, is EAGVAQSPRYKIIEKRQSVAFWCNPISGHATLYWYQQILGQGPKLLIQFQNNGVVDDSQLPKDRFSAERLKGVDSTLKIQPAKLEDSAVYLCASSLSYGSSYEQYFGPGTRLTVT.

The chain carries TRBV30 and TRBJ2-7; D gene unclear. Trimming shortened V by 1 base and J by 1 base, and 17 bases separated the two germline ends. CDR3 length: 16 amino acids. From germline, CDR1 is GTSNPN and CDR2 SVGIG (reference sequence). The CDR3 loop is CAWSEGPQPPSYEQYF. CDR3 coding DNA: TGTGCCTGGAGTGAAGGCCCACAGCCCCCTTCCTACGAGCAGTACTTC.

This chain connects TRBV2 to TRBJ2-3; 11 nucleotides line up with TRBD2. The germline gives CDR1 SNHLY, CDR2 FYNNEI. The CDR3 spans 16 residues. Trimming cost V 4 bases and J 0 bases; bases outside gene matches: 3. Here the CDR3 DNA reads TGTGCCAGCAGTGGGGGACTAGCGGCTAGCACAGATACGCAGTATTTT. Its protein product is CASSGGLAASTDTQYF.

The chain joins TRBV18 to TRBJ2-2; D is possibly TRBD2 (5 bases). Germline CDR1 KGHSH, CDR2 LQKENI. V was trimmed by 0 bases and J by 8 bases, leaving 10 bases between them. The CDR3 is 14 residues long. The CDR3 loop reads CASSPPRGSGELFF. The CDR3 region has the DNA TGTGCCAGCTCACCACCTCGGGGTTCGGGGGAGCTGTTTTTT.

J is TRBJ2-5 and V is TRBV30; TRBD2 aligns across 7 bases. V shed 4 bases and J 3 bases; nucleotides not matched to a gene: 2. The CDR3 runs to 12 residues. The V gene's germline CDR1 is GTSNPN and CDR2 SVGIG (reference sequence). The CDR3 sequence is CAWNRGEETQYF. The CDR3 DNA reads as TGTGCCTGGAATCGGGGGGAAGAGACCCAGTACTTC.

This rearrangement joins TRBV11-2 to TRBJ2-2; TRBD1 is a possible D gene (6 bases). The CDR3 has 15 amino acids. CDR1 and CDR2 (germline): SGHAT, FQNNGV. Trimming removed 5 bases from V and 4 bases from J, with 14 bases in between. This chain's CDR3 is CASSTRTESTGELFF. The CDR3 bases are TGTGCCAGCAGCACCCGGACAGAGAGCACCGGGGAGCTGTTTTTT.

This sequence joins TRBV18 and TRBJ1-2; TRBD1 aligns across 9 bases. The V and J ends lost 4 bases and 0 bases, in that order; junction bases with no gene match: 6. This CDR3 has 16 amino acids. Germline CDR1 reads KGHSH; CDR2 reads LQKENI. The CDR3 region has the DNA TGTGCCAGCTCACGAACAGGGGGCGCGCCTAACTATGGCTACACCTTC. Translating gives CASSRTGGAPNYGYTF.

This rearrangement joins TRBV6-4 to TRBJ2-3; 9 bases fit TRBD2. Trimming removed 2 bases from V and 4 bases from J; junction bases left unmatched: 4. Germline V gene data show CDR1 as MRHNA and CDR2 as SNTAGT. The CDR3 consists of 15 residues. Here the CDR3 reads CASSDIAGEPDTQYF. In DNA form, the CDR3 reads TGTGCCAGCAGTGACATAGCGGGAGAGCCAGATACGCAGTATTTT.

The V call is TRBV4-1, the J call TRBJ2-3; D unresolved. Per germline, CDR1 MGHRA and CDR2 YSYEKL. V shed 6 bases and J shed 2 bases, with 6 bases lying between them. CDR3 length equals 12 residues. CDR3 sequence reads: CASRSPTDTQYF. The CDR3 bases are TGCGCCAGCAGGAGCCCCACAGATACGCAGTATTTT.

This clone was recorded only once. The chain carries TRBV19 and TRBJ2-5; 13 positions match TRBD2. Germline V gene lookup returns CDR1 LNHDA and CDR2 SQIVND (reference sequence). After removal of 6 bases from V and 2 bases from J, the junction contained 3 bases not matched to a gene. The CDR3 is 15 amino acids. The CDR3 bases are TGTGCCAGTAGGATGACTAGCGGGGGGCAAGAGACCCAGTACTTC. It is translated as CASRMTSGGQETQYF.

The V and J genes are TRBV6-5 and TRBJ2-3; the D is unclear. The CDR3 length is 13 residues. The V end lost 6 bases, the J end lost 5 bases, and 12 bases lay between the germline ends. Germline V gives CDR1 MNHEY, CDR2 SVGAGI. CDR3 DNA sequence: TGTGCCAGCAGCCGGAGCTTGGAAGATACGCAGTATTTT. Amino acid sequence: CASSRSLEDTQYF.

The chain combines TRBV5-4 with TRBJ2-7; a possible D gene is TRBD1 (5 bases). Germline CDR1 reads SGHNT; CDR2 reads YYREEE (reference sequence). CDR3 length: 13 amino acids. The germline V and J ends were trimmed by 1 base and 5 bases, with 10 bases remaining between them. CDR3 protein: CASSLKGLNEQYF. CDR3 nucleotides: TGTGCCAGCAGCTTGAAGGGGCTGAACGAGCAGTACTTC.